What follows describes a single T cell receptor beta chain. What this receptor recognizes is not known. No per-base quality is available; no much larger clone lies one base away. This record comes from a study of STAT5B mutations in CD4+ large granular lymphocyte leukemia (dated by TCRdb to 2021 to 2024). Some background on the complete study: Among healthy controls, the CDR3 'QG' motif was associated with a particular HLA allele. Flow cytometry on FACSCanto II or FACSVerse showed that the purified fractions were more than 95% pure among lymphocytes. The study compared the TCRbeta repertoires of patients with CD4+ T-cell large granular lymphocyte leukemia against those of healthy blood donors. The investigation overall reported the following: Greater clonality appeared to be present in CD4-sorted patient repertoires than in healthy CD4+ repertoires, and the difference was retained after the putative leukemic clones were removed. The data were not HLA-matched, and the higher clonality in CD4+ T-LGLL than in CD8+ T-LGLL could be due to the relatively small sample size. Main leukemic clonotypes were private to each patient, although approximately 26% appeared at low frequency in other patients' non-leukemic repertoires.

The healthy control group was made up of a few dozen blood donors, and the Finnish Red Cross blood service supplied their buffy coats. All TCR-sequenced material derived from peripheral blood: patient blood samples and healthy donor buffy coats. Ficoll-Hypaque gradient centrifugation was used to isolate peripheral blood mononuclear cells. CD4+ cells were magnetically purified from the buffy coats of healthy controls. The Gentra Puregene Cell and Tissue kit was used to extract genomic DNA, and a Qubit 2.0 fluorometer was used to measure the amount of genomic DNA. The immunoSEQ assay at survey resolution was applied to genomic DNA for sequencing of TCRbeta rearrangements. For the original study's pipeline: In the TCR sequencing data, the lowest productive clonotype frequency that could be detected was 2.59 x 10-5. Analyses included only productive TCRbeta rearrangements, meaning complete and in-frame sequences. Sample clonality was computed as Simpson clonality in the immunoSEQ Analyzer version 3.0. Based on frequency, clones were grouped as very rare, small, medium, large (1-20%) or hyperexpanded (>20%). OLGA 1.2.3 estimated generation probabilities, VDJtools produced V-gene circos plots, VDJdb was queried for specificities, and GLIPH identified CDR3 motifs. As stored in TCRdb, this immuneACCESS dataset retains in-frame rearrangements with V and J assigned. A fraction of the clones does not appear; measured against another copy, unresolved V genes explain less than half of the discrepancy, and the remainder lacks a known reason. V and J calls and clone size are as listed in that table; D and trimming were resolved from the DNA. The table for this sample lists more than 30,000 clones; 69% of them were counted only once. The ten largest clones represent about 2.5% of the sample.

The sequencing input was CD4+ T cells from blood buffy coats. The origin of this receptor is a human donor in good health.

At the DNA level, the sequence is TGTGCCAGCAGCGTAGGAAGAAGGACTGAAGCTTTCTTT. It codes for CASSVGRRTEAFF. This chain joins TRBV9 to TRBJ1-1, with the D gene uncertain. According to the germline V gene, CDR1 reads SGDLS and CDR2 reads YYNGEE. There are 13 amino acids in the CDR3, from cysteine to phenylalanine inclusive. Only CDR3 DNA is held: 39 bases, read in frame from base 1. V is reduced by 0 bases and J by 5 bases, leaving a spacing of 8 bases between them.